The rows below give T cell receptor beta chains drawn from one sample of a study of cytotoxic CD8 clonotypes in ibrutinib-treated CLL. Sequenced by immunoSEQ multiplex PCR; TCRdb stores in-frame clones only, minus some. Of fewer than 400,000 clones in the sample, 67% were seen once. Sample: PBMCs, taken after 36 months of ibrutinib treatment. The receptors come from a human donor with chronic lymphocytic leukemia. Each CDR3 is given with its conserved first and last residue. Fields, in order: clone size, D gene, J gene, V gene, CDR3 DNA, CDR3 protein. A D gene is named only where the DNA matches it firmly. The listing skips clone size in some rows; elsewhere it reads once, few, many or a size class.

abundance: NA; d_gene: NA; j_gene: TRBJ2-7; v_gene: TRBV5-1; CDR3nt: TGCGCCAGCAGCTTGGAGGCCAGTTACGAGCAGTACTTC; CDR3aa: CASSLEASYEQYF
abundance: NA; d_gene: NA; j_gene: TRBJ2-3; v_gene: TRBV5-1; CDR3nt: TGCGCCAGCAGCTTGACAGGGAGAACAGATACGCAGTATTTT; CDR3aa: CASSLTGRTDTQYF
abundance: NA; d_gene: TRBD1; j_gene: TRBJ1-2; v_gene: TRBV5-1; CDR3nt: TGCGCCAGCAGCTTGGTCCTGACAGGGGGCAAGAACTATGGCTACACCTTC; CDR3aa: CASSLVLTGGKNYGYTF
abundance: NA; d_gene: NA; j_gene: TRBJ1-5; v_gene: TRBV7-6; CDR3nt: TGTGCCAGCAGCCACCCCCTGGGGCCCCAGCATTTT; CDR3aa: CASSHPLGPQHF
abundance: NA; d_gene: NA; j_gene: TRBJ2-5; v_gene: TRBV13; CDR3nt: TGTGCCAGCAGCTTAGGCCAGAGTGAGACCCAGTACTTC; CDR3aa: CASSLGQSETQYF
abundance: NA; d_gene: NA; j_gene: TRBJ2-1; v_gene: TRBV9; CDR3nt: TGTGCCAGCAGCGCTCCCTCGGAGAGCTCCTACAATGAGCAGTTCTTC; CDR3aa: CASSAPSESSYNEQFF
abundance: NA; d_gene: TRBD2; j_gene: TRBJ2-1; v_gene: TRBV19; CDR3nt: TGTGCCAGTAGTACTCGGACTAGCGGGAACAATGAGCAGTTCTTC; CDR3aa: CASSTRTSGNNEQFF
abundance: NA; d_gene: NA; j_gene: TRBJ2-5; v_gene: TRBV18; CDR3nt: TGTGCCAGCTCACTGACAGGTCCCCAAGAGACCCAGTACTTC; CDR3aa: CASSLTGPQETQYF
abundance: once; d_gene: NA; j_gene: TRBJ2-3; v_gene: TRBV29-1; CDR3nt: TGCAGCGCCACACCAAGAGTCATTAGCGGCACAGATACGCAGTATTTT; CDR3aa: CSATPRVISGTDTQYF
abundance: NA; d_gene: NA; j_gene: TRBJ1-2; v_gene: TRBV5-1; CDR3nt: TGCGCCAGCAGCTCCCGGGACGCATTTGGCTACACCTTC; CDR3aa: CASSSRDAFGYTF
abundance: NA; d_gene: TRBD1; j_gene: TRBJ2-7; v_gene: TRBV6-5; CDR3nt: TGTGCCAGCAGTGAGGGGACAGCTGTGCAGTACTTC; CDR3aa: CASSEGTAVQYF
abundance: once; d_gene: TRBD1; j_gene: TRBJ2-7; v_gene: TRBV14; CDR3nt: TGTGCCAGCAGCGAACTACAGGGGGCAGGGAACGAGCAGTACTTC; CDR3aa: CASSELQGAGNEQYF
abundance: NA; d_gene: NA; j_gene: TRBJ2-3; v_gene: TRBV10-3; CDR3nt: TGTGCCATCAGTGAGTCTGGGGGCAAGGGCACAGATACGCAGTATTTT; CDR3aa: CAISESGGKGTDTQYF
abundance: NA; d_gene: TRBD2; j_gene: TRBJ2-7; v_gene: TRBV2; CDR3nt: TGTGCCAGCATGGAGAGACTAGCGAGCTCCTACGAGCAGTACTTC; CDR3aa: CASMERLASSYEQYF
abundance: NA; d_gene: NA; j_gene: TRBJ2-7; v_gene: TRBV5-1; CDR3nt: TGCGCCAGCAGTCACAGAGCTTCCTACGAGCAGTACTTC; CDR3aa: CASSHRASYEQYF
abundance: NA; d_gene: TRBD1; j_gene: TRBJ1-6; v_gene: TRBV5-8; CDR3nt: TGTGCCAGCAGCTTCCGAGACAGGGATTCACCCCTCCACTTT; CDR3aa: CASSFRDRDSPLHF
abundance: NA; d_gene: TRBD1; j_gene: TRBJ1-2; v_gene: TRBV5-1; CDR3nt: TGCGCCAGCAGCTTGAATCAGGGGGCTAGTGGCTACACCTTC; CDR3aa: CASSLNQGASGYTF
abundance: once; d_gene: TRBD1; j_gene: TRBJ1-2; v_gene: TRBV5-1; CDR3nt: TGCGCCAGCAGCGAGACAGGGGGCCTTGGCTACACCTTC; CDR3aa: CASSETGGLGYTF
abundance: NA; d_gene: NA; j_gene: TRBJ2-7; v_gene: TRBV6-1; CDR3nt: TGTGCCAGCATTCGAGGGCTTGAGCAGTACTTC; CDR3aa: CASIRGLEQYF
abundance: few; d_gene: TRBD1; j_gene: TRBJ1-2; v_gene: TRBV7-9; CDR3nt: TGTGCCAGCAGCCTGGGACAGACCTATGGCTACACCTTC; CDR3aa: CASSLGQTYGYTF
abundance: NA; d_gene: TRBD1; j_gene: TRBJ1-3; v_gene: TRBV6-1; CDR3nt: TGTGCCAGCACGACAGGGGCGCTTTCTGGAAACACCATATATTTT; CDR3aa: CASTTGALSGNTIYF
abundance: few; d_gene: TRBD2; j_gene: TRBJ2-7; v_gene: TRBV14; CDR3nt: TGTGCCAGCAGCCAGGGACTAGCGGGAGAATACGAGCAGTACTTC; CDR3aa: CASSQGLAGEYEQYF
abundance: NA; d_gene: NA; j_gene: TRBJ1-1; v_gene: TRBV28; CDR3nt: TGTGCCAGCAGGGCGCGACATTGGAACACTGAAGCTTTCTTT; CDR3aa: CASRARHWNTEAFF
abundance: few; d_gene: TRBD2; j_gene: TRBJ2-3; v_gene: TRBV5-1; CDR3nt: TGCGCCAGCAGCTTGTTGGGCGGGAGGGCCTCAGATACGCAGTATTTT; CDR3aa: CASSLLGGRASDTQYF
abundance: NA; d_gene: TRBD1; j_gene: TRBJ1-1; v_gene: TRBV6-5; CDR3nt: TGTGCCAGCAGTCCTACACAGGGGGTTGGCACTGAAGCTTTCTTT; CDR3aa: CASSPTQGVGTEAFF
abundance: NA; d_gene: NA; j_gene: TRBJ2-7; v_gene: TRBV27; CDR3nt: TGTGCCAGCACCCCGAACGGGCAGGCCAAGATCTACGAGCAGTACTTC; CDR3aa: CASTPNGQAKIYEQYF
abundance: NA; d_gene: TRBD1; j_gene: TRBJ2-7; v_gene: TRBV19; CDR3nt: TGTGCCAGTAGTACCCGACAGGGGGGATCTTCCTACGAGCAGTACTTC; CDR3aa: CASSTRQGGSSYEQYF
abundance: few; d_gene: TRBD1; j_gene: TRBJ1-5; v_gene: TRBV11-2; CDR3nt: TGTGCCAGCAGCTTGACAGGGGGCAATCAGCCCCAGCATTTT; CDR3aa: CASSLTGGNQPQHF
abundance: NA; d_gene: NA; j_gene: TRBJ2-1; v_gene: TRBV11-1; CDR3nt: TGTGCCAGCAGCTTAGTCACTGTCAGTGTTGGTGAGCAGTTCTTC; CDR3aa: CASSLVTVSVGEQFF
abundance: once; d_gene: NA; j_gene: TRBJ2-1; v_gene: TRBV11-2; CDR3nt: TGTGCCAGCAGCTTTGTATACTACAATGAGCAGTTCTTC; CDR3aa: CASSFVYYNEQFF
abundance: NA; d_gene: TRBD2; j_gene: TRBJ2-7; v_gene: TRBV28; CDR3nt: TGTGCCAGCAGTGAGAGATATAGCGGGAGAACAGGCGAGCAGTACTTC; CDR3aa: CASSERYSGRTGEQYF
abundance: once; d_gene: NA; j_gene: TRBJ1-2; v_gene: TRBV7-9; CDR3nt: TGTGCCAGCAGCCCGGTGCAGTACTATGGCTACACCTTC; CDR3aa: CASSPVQYYGYTF
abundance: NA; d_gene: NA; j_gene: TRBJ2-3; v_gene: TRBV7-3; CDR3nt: TGTGCCAGCAGCTCTACTAGCACGGATACGCAGTATTTT; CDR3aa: CASSSTSTDTQYF
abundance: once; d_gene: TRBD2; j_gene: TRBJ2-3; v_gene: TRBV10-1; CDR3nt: TGCGCCAGCAGTGAGAGGGAGGGAACAGATACGCAGTATTTT; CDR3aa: CASSEREGTDTQYF
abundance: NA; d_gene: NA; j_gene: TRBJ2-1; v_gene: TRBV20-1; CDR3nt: TGCAGTGCTAGAGTTGGGGTTCAGGAATTCTTC; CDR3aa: CSARVGVQEFF
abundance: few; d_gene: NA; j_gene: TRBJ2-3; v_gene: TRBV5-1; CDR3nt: TGCGCCAGCAAAGGACAGAGCACAGATACGCAGTATTTT; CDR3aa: CASKGQSTDTQYF
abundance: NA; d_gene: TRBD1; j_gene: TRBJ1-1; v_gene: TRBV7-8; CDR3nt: TGTGCCAGCAGCTTACGGGACAGACACGAAGCTTTCTTT; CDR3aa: CASSLRDRHEAFF
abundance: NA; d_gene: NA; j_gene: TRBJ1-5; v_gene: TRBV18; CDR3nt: TGTGCCAGCTCCCAGGGGCCGAGGGATCAGCCCCAGCATTTT; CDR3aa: CASSQGPRDQPQHF
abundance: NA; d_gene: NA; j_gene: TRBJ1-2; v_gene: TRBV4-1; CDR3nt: TGCGCCAGCAGCCAAGAACCGGCAGGATATGGCTACACCTTC; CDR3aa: CASSQEPAGYGYTF
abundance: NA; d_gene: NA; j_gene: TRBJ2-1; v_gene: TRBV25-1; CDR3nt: TGTGCCAGCAATCACTTGGGGGACGTCAAAGGGGATGAGCAGTTCTTC; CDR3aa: CASNHLGDVKGDEQFF
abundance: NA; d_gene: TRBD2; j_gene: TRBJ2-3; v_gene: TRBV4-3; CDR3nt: TGCGCCAGCAGCCAAGATGGGGCTAGCGGGCAGTCAGATACGCAGTATTTT; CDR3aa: CASSQDGASGQSDTQYF
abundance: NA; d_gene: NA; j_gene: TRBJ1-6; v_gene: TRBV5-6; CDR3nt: TGTGCCAGCAGCTTGAAAGGGTCTGCAAATTCACCCCTCCACTTT; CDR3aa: CASSLKGSANSPLHF
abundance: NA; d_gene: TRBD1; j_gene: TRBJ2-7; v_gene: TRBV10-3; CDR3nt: TGTGCCATCAGTGGGCCGGGACAGCAACCCTACGAGCAGTACTTC; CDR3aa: CAISGPGQQPYEQYF